The sequence of this T cell receptor (beta chain) was determined in a study of T-cell memory formation after mild COVID-19. Study findings and constraints: Pre-infection memory carried some responding clones, suggesting that cross-reactive memory joined. From day 15 to 85, contracting clones were balanced between CD4 and CD8, whereas later expanders leaned toward CD4+. Mainly CM and EM harbored the contracting CD4+ clones; mainly EMRA harbored the CD8+ ones.

This clonotype was seen repeatedly, ten times or more. Its antigen is currently unknown. The CDR3 is made up of 13 amino acids. CDR1 and CDR2 from the germline V gene are SGHRS and YFSETQ. V lost 0 bases and J 7 bases, leaving 11 bases between the germline ends. Constant-segment primers were used for 5'RACE, and the resulting TCR alpha and TCR beta cDNA libraries carried sample barcodes and UMIs. One entry per CDR3 protein results from TCRdb running MiXCR on the 5' RACE reads. The sample includes under 300,000 distinct CDR3 sequences, roughly 8.2% of them seen just once. The receptor was isolated from a man aged 18 to 29 who had mild COVID-19 (a few samples of this study predate the infection). Cell type and time point are not known. Sequences were obtained from PBMCs or a T cell subset sorted from them (not recorded which). The chain recombines TRBV5-1 with TRBJ2-7; no clear D. CDR3 nucleotides: TGCGCCAGCAGCTTGGTACGGTTCGGGGAGCAGTACTTC. This codes for CASSLVRFGEQYF.